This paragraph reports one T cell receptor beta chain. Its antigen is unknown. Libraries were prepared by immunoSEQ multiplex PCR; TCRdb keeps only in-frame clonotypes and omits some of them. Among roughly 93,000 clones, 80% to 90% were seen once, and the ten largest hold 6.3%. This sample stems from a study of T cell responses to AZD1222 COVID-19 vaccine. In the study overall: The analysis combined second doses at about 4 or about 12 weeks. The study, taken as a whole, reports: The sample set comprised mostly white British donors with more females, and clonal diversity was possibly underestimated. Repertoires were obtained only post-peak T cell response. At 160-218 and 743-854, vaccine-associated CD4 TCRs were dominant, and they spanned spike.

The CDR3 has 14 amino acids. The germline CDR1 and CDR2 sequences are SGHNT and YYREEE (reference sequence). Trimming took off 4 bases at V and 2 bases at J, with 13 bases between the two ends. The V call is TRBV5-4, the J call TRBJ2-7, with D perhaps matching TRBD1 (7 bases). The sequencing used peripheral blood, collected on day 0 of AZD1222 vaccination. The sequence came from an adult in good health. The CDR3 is CASSPGDSTYEQYF. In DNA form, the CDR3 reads TGTGCCAGCAGCCCGGGGGACAGCACCTACGAGCAGTACTTC.